The entry below describes one T cell receptor beta chain. This sample was taken from a study of beta chain features in type 1 diabetes. The wider study: Summed over all samples, the examined sorted cells came to about 110 million.

The entirety of the isolated RNA underwent reverse transcription, so expressed TCRB transcripts were sequenced. TCRdb's table, derived via immunoSEQ multiplex PCR, lists solely in-frame clones and lacks some. Among 900,000 or so clones listed, 17% were seen once. The junction had 10 bases not matched to a gene; V was cut back by 7 bases and J by 4 bases. The CDR3 consists of 15 residues. Germline CDR1 and CDR2: MNHEY and SVGAGI. The clonotype originates from a woman under 30 in good health. This sequence joins TRBV6-5 and TRBJ1-5, with 7 bases that match TRBD1. The sequenced sample was naive CD4+ T cells from blood. The CDR3: CASTPTTGSNQPQHF. The DNA for the CDR3 is TGTGCCAGCACTCCAACGACAGGGTCTAATCAGCCCCAGCATTTT.